Listed below are T cell receptor beta chains from one sample, sequenced in a study of blood T cell repertoires in COVID-19. Data came from immunoSEQ multiplex PCR; TCRdb stores just in-frame clones and leaves some out. The table has approximately 100,000 clones, over 80% seen once. The sequenced sample consisted of peripheral blood. The source is a human donor in a cohort sampled during active COVID-19. Each CDR3 is given with its conserved first and last residue. The D gene is left open where the match is weak. Expanded clones are given a class, and other clones once, few, many or no size at all.

d_call	j_call	v_call	clone_size	cdr3_aa	cdr3_nt
TRBD2	TRBJ2-1	TRBV5-1	NA	CASSLRAGGPTGNEQFF	TGCGCCAGCAGCTTGAGGGCGGGAGGGCCAACGGGCAATGAGCAGTTCTTC
TRBD2	TRBJ2-2	TRBV4-3	NA	CASSQDFGGSGSTTGELFF	TGCGCCAGCAGCCAAGATTTCGGGGGTAGCGGGAGTACGACCGGGGAGCTGTTTTTT
NA	TRBJ1-6	TRBV25-1	NA	CASSSTQGNSPLHF	TGTGCCAGCAGTTCTACACAGGGCAATTCACCCCTCCACTTT
NA	TRBJ1-2	TRBV29-1	NA	CSVTTRWEAGYTF	TGCAGCGTTACCACCCGGTGGGAGGCGGGCTACACCTTC
TRBD1	TRBJ2-7	TRBV16	NA	CASSTGVDEQYF	TGTGCCAGCAGCACAGGGGTGGACGAGCAGTACTTC
NA	TRBJ2-3	TRBV14	NA	CASSLNIRDTQYF	TGTGCCAGCAGCCTTAACATTCGAGATACGCAGTATTTT
TRBD1	TRBJ1-1	TRBV7-8	NA	CASSPNPGGGSNTEAFF	TGTGCCAGCAGCCCAAACCCAGGGGGCGGGTCCAACACTGAAGCTTTCTTT
TRBD1	TRBJ1-2	TRBV4-1	once	CASSQAGTGGVYGYTF	TGCGCCAGCAGCCAAGCCGGGACAGGGGGTGTCTATGGCTACACCTTC
NA	TRBJ2-3	TRBV7-6	NA	CASSPSEGTNTQYF	TGTGCCAGCAGCCCCTCAGAGGGGACAAATACGCAGTATTTT
TRBD1	TRBJ2-2	TRBV27	NA	CASGGGAGQGVTGELFF	TGTGCCAGCGGAGGAGGGGCGGGACAGGGTGTCACCGGGGAGCTGTTTTTT
NA	TRBJ2-5	TRBV29-1	NA	CSVAEKTQYF	TGCAGCGTCGCTGAGAAGACCCAGTACTTC
NA	TRBJ1-1	TRBV18	NA	CASSPRAGDSATEAFF	TGTGCCAGCTCACCACGGGCAGGGGATTCTGCCACTGAAGCTTTCTTT
NA	TRBJ1-2	TRBV5-1	once	CASSPPRLAVYGYTF	TGCGCCAGCAGCCCCCCCCGGTTAGCCGTCTATGGCTACACCTTC
TRBD1	TRBJ1-6	TRBV7-2	NA	CASSFRQGVPLHF	TGTGCCAGCAGCTTTAGACAGGGCGTGCCCCTCCACTTT
NA	TRBJ1-2	TRBV7-2	NA	CASSLSRAGNYGYTF	TGTGCCAGCAGCTTAAGTCGTGCCGGTAACTATGGCTACACCTTC
TRBD1	TRBJ1-1	TRBV11-2	NA	CASSSRQGYEAFF	TGTGCCAGCAGCTCCCGACAGGGGTACGAAGCTTTCTTT
TRBD2	TRBJ2-5	TRBV4-2	once	CASSQVLGLAGVRERETQYF	TGTGCCAGCAGCCAAGTGTTGGGACTAGCGGGAGTCCGGGAGCGTGAGACCCAGTACTTC
TRBD2	TRBJ2-7	TRBV7-2	NA	CASSPRTSGSTYEQYF	TGTGCCAGCAGCCCCAGGACTAGCGGGAGCACCTACGAGCAGTACTTC
TRBD1	TRBJ2-3	TRBV6-6	NA	CASSYGTGADTQYF	TGTGCCAGCAGTTACGGGACAGGGGCAGATACGCAGTATTTT
TRBD1	TRBJ1-5	TRBV11-2	NA	CASSSGQYNQPQHF	TGTGCCAGCAGCTCGGGACAGTACAATCAGCCCCAGCATTTT
TRBD2	TRBJ2-7	TRBV12-3/TRBV12-4	many	CASSPGALAGVYF	TGTGCCAGCAGCCCAGGGGCCCTAGCGGGAGTATACTTC
NA	TRBJ1-5	TRBV19	few	CASSIYPGQAGNQPQHF	TGTGCCAGTAGTATTTATCCGGGACAAGCCGGCAATCAGCCCCAGCATTTT
NA	TRBJ1-6	TRBV27	NA	CASSFGRLNSPLHF	TGTGCCAGCAGTTTTGGCCGCCTTAATTCACCCCTCCACTTT
TRBD1	TRBJ1-6	TRBV19	NA	CASSVGTVGNSPLHF	TGTGCCAGTAGCGTCGGGACAGTAGGTAATTCACCCCTCCACTTT
TRBD1	TRBJ2-5	TRBV28	NA	CASRSILQGVAVGQETQYF	TGTGCCAGCAGGTCGATTCTTCAGGGGGTGGCAGTGGGACAAGAGACCCAGTACTTC
NA	TRBJ2-2	TRBV6-5	NA	CASRRGTANTGELFF	TGTGCCAGCCGGAGGGGGACAGCGAACACCGGGGAGCTGTTTTTT
NA	TRBJ2-2	TRBV3-1/TRBV3-2	NA	CASTTVQDTGELFF	TGTGCCAGCACGACAGTCCAAGACACCGGGGAGCTGTTTTTT
NA	TRBJ1-2	TRBV29-1	NA	CSVGGGDSNYGYTF	TGCAGCGTTGGTGGGGGGGATTCAAACTATGGCTACACCTTC
NA	TRBJ2-7	TRBV11-1	NA	CASSPGGRSQYF	TGTGCCAGCAGCCCCGGGGGTAGATCGCAGTACTTC
NA	TRBJ2-3	TRBV6-5	NA	CASSLRRDTQYF	TGTGCCAGCAGCCTAAGGAGAGATACGCAGTATTTT
NA	TRBJ1-5	TRBV19	NA	CASSLLIGSTIGNQPQHF	TGTGCCAGTAGTCTTCTAATCGGGAGCACAATTGGCAATCAGCCCCAGCATTTT
TRBD1	TRBJ2-1	TRBV2	NA	CASAAGQGPNEQFF	TGTGCCAGCGCTGCTGGACAGGGGCCCAATGAGCAGTTCTTC
NA	TRBJ2-3	TRBV24-1	NA	CATSDGGVDADTQYF	TGTGCCACCAGTGATGGCGGGGTCGATGCAGATACGCAGTATTTT
TRBD2	TRBJ2-2	TRBV29-1	NA	CSVIPGLAPTGELFF	TGCAGCGTTATACCGGGACTAGCGCCGACCGGGGAGCTGTTTTTT
NA	TRBJ2-5	TRBV3-1/TRBV3-2	NA	CASSQGPTAGTQYF	TGTGCCAGCAGCCAAGGGCCAACGGCGGGGACCCAGTACTTC
NA	TRBJ1-2	TRBV12-3/TRBV12-4	NA	CASSPGASYGYTF	TGTGCCAGCAGTCCAGGGGCGAGCTATGGCTACACCTTC
TRBD1	TRBJ2-1	TRBV29-1	NA	CSVGQGPGNEQFF	TGCAGCGTTGGACAGGGCCCGGGCAATGAGCAGTTCTTC
TRBD1	TRBJ2-3	TRBV7-2	NA	CASSPGQGRTDTQYF	TGTGCCAGCAGCCCCGGACAGGGAAGGACAGATACGCAGTATTTT
TRBD2	TRBJ2-1	TRBV5-1	NA	CASSLGGLAGDGEEFF	TGCGCCAGCAGCTTGGGCGGACTAGCGGGGGACGGGGAAGAGTTCTTC
TRBD2	TRBJ2-5	TRBV9	NA	CASSKRPSGQETQYF	TGTGCCAGCAGCAAACGACCTAGCGGACAAGAGACCCAGTACTTC
TRBD1	TRBJ1-2	TRBV5-1	NA	CASSRPGGEVHGYTF	TGCGCCAGCAGTAGACCAGGGGGCGAGGTCCATGGCTACACCTTC
TRBD2	TRBJ2-2	TRBV6-2/TRBV6-3	NA	CASSQPPGLAGVKTGELFF	TGTGCCAGCAGTCAACCACCGGGACTAGCGGGAGTGAAGACCGGGGAGCTGTTTTTT
TRBD1	TRBJ1-2	TRBV28	NA	CASRAGQAARGF	TGTGCCAGCAGAGCTGGACAGGCGGCTAGGGGCTTC
TRBD1	TRBJ2-1	TRBV5-6	NA	CASSPLRGTGGHEQFF	TGTGCCAGCAGCCCACTTCGGGGGACAGGGGGTCATGAGCAGTTCTTC
TRBD1	TRBJ1-6	TRBV3-1/TRBV3-2	NA	CASSQRQGRGSPLHF	TGTGCCAGCAGCCAACGACAGGGACGGGGATCACCCCTCCACTTT
NA	TRBJ1-5	TRBV6-5	once	CASSSRGFNQPQHF	TGTGCCAGCAGTTCAAGGGGTTTTAATCAGCCCCAGCATTTT
NA	TRBJ2-7	TRBV5-8	NA	CASSLAAGPTGQYF	TGTGCCAGCAGCTTGGCCGCGGGGCCAACGGGGCAGTACTTC
NA	TRBJ2-1	TRBV24-1	NA	CATSDRRGLNEQFF	TGTGCCACCAGTGATCGCCGAGGACTCAATGAGCAGTTCTTC
NA	TRBJ2-1	TRBV20-1	NA	CSAYPGNEQFF	TGCAGTGCTTACCCGGGTAATGAGCAGTTCTTC
TRBD1	TRBJ1-3	TRBV5-6	NA	CASSLGQGWNTIYF	TGTGCCAGCAGCCTTGGACAGGGATGGAACACCATATATTTT
TRBD2	TRBJ2-3	TRBV5-1	NA	CASSLGGADTQYF	TGCGCCAGCAGCCTCGGGGGGGCAGATACGCAGTATTTT
TRBD2	TRBJ2-7	TRBV7-2	NA	CASSRDPGLAYEQYF	TGTGCCAGCAGCCGGGACCCGGGACTAGCTTACGAGCAGTACTTC
TRBD1	TRBJ1-1	TRBV7-2	NA	CASSPDRGYTEAFF	TGTGCCAGCAGCCCGGACAGGGGGTACACTGAAGCTTTCTTT
TRBD1	TRBJ1-3	TRBV6-2/TRBV6-3	NA	CASSSGTASGNTIYF	TGTGCCAGCAGTTCGGGGACAGCCTCTGGAAACACCATATATTTT
NA	TRBJ2-7	TRBV29-1	once	CSVNTYRGAGRNEQYF	TGCAGCGTTAACACATATAGAGGTGCGGGGAGGAACGAGCAGTACTTC
TRBD2	TRBJ2-7	TRBV7-3	medium-sized	CASSPQTSGSRSYEQYF	TGTGCCAGCAGCCCACAAACTAGCGGGAGTCGGTCCTACGAGCAGTACTTC
TRBD2	TRBJ2-1	TRBV5-1	NA	CASSPGLAGGEVFNEQFF	TGCGCCAGCAGCCCGGGACTAGCGGGAGGGGAAGTCTTCAATGAGCAGTTCTTC
NA	TRBJ2-7	TRBV6-5	once	CAFWAGPPWEQYF	TGTGCCTTCTGGGCAGGGCCCCCTTGGGAGCAGTACTTC
NA	TRBJ2-3	TRBV13	NA	CASRTGGAPDTQYF	TGTGCCAGCAGGACGGGGGGCGCGCCAGATACGCAGTATTTT